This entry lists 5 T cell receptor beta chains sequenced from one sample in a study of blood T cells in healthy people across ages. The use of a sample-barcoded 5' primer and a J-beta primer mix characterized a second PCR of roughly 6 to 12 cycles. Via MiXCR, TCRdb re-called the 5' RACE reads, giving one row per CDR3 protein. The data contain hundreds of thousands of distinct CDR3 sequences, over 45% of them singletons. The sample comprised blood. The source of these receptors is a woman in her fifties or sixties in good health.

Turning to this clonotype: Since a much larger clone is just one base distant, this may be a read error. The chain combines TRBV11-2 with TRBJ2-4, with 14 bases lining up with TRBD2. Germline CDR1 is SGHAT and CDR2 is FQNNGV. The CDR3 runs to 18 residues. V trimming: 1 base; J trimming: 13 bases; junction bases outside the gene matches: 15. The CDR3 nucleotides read TGTGCCAGCAGCTTAGCGTCCGGGACTAGCGGGAGAGGAAATGAGCAGTACTTC. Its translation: CASSLASGTSGRGNEQYF.

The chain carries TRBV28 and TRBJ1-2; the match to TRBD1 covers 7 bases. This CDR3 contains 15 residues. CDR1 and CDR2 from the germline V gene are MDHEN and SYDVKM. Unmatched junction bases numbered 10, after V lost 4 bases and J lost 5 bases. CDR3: CASSSRTGGTYGYTF. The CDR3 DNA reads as TGTGCCAGCAGTTCCCGGACAGGAGGGACTTATGGCTACACCTTC.

CDR3: CASTPRGRLTDTQYF. Written as DNA, the CDR3 is TGTGCCAGCACCCCGCGGGGGCGACTCACAGATACGCAGTATTTT. V usage is TRBV28 and J usage is TRBJ2-3; D is possibly TRBD2 (7 bases). Germline lookup yields CDR1 MDHEN and CDR2 SYDVKM. V lost 7 bases and J lost 2, with 16 bases in between. This CDR3 has 15 amino acids.

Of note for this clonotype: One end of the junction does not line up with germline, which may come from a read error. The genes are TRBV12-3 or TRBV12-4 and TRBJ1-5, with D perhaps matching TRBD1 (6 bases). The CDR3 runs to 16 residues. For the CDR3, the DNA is TGTGCCAGCAGCTTAGGCTCGACAGGTATCGGGCAGCCCCAGCATTTT. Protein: CASSLGSTGIGQPQHF.

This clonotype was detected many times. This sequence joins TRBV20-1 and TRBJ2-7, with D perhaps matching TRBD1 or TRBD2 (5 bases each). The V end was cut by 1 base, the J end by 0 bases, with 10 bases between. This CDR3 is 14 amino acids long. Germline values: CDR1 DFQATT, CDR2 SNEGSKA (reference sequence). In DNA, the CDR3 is TGCAGTGCTAGAGCTAGGGACGGCTCCTACGAGCAGTACTTC. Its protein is CSARARDGSYEQYF.